This T cell receptor beta chain was retrieved from a study of T-cell reconstitution after alpha-beta-depleted transplantation in children. General study results and limits: About two months after transplant, alpha-beta T cells reportedly came from several hundred expanded graft clones. In some patients, recipient T cells and intrathymic progenitors surviving conditioning explained high day-60 diversity. The main origin of T-cell counts and diversity one year after transplant was newly produced T cells.

Only one count was recorded for this clonotype. The antigen is undetermined. Germline loops: CDR1 SGHRS, CDR2 YFSETQ. The CDR3 totals 18 residues. The J segment lost 0 bases and the V segment lost 0 bases, leaving 9 bases of the junction unmatched. Preparation of the TCRbeta library used unique molecular identifiers. TCRdb re-called the PCR reads through MiXCR, storing one row per CDR3 protein. The repertoire holds about 830,000 distinct CDR3 sequences, with less than 20% as singletons. This chain links TRBV5-1 with TRBJ2-3; TRBD2 agrees at 8 bases. This clonotype was obtained from a male patient younger than 18 who had a stem cell transplant for acute lymphoblastic leukemia, so the T cells may come from the graft donor. This material consisted of PBMCs, mostly from graft donor cells, taken 360 days after TCRalphabeta/CD19-depleted stem cell transplant. The CDR3 nucleotides are TGCGCCAGCAGCTTGGCCCTGGATGGCGGGGGGAGCACAGATACGCAGTATTTT. This codes for CASSLALDGGGSTDTQYF.